This record concerns one T cell receptor beta chain sequence. Its matching antigen is unknown. These data originate in a study of vaccination effects on CD4 cells after COVID-19. TCRdb's copy holds only in-frame clones and misses some; the assay was immunoSEQ multiplex PCR. Of under 85,000 clones detected, around 76% appear once; the ten largest clones hold 1.5% to 2%. This CDR3 is 12 amino acids long. Germline lookup yields CDR1 SGHRS and CDR2 YFSETQ. V lost 1 base to trimming and J lost 4 bases, with 4 bases between them. Expansion with viral peptide pools was applied to antigen-specific CD4+ T cells by the ViraFEST assay prior to sequencing. Subsequent to roughly 9 days of culture, CD4+ T cells were isolated. Half-medium changes using IL-2 medium occurred on days 3 and 7.

This clonotype was obtained from a human donor who received a COVID-19 vaccine. The V call is TRBV5-1, the J call TRBJ2-3, with D unclear. Sequenced here: CD4+ T cells from PBMCs cultured with HCoV-229E spike peptides, sampled before COVID-19 vaccination. CDR3 coding DNA: TGCGCCAGCAGCTTGAATGCAGATACGCAGTATTTT. Protein sequence: CASSLNADTQYF.